This record concerns one TCR beta chain sequence. The CDR3 totals 14 residues. Germline CDR1 reads MNHEY; CDR2 reads SVGAGI. V lost 6 bases to trimming and J lost 8 bases; unmatched junction nucleotides: 5. Time point reported: late/post reinfection, 12 to 24 weeks after detection. No in vitro expansion preceded TCR sequencing of the sorted cells. Control naive CD8 T cells came from two donors at all three reinfection time points. The sample belongs to a study of memory CD8 T cells in hepatitis C reinfection. Some clones are missing from TCRdb's copy, which holds only in-frame ones; the method was immunoSEQ multiplex PCR. The sample shows approximately 49,000 clones, 85% to 90% of them seen only once.

Specimen: naive CD8+ T cells sorted from blood. This sequence originates from a man between 18 and 29 years old with hepatitis C virus infection. The chain is built from TRBV6-5 and TRBJ1-4; 11 bases match TRBD1. The CDR3 sequence: CASSWTGGSEKLFF. The CDR3 DNA reads as TGTGCCAGCAGCTGGACAGGGGGCAGCGAAAAACTGTTTTTT.